This T cell receptor (beta chain) was observed in a study of cytotoxic CD8 clonotypes in ibrutinib-treated CLL. Study in general: Investigators reported roughly 24 partial and 2 complete responses; after median around 6 years, roughly 14 patients remained remitted and about twelve progressed. General study findings and limits: Few clonotypes were public, and these shrank or held steady under treatment.

CDR1 MDHEN and CDR2 SYDVKM come from the germline V gene. The germline V and J ends were trimmed by 1 base and 7 bases, with 14 bases remaining between them. CDR3 length: 15 amino acids. As regards this clone: Its antigen remains unidentified.

Deep sequencing aimed at 1 in 200,000 to 1 in 1 million T cells' resolution. Only in-frame clones appear in the TCRdb table, and some are missing; sequencing was by immunoSEQ multiplex PCR. The sample holds 120,000 to 150,000 clones; about 91% are singletons and the top ten take 10% to 11%. This chain connects TRBV28 to TRBJ2-1; maybe TRBD1 (6 bases). Sequenced material: PBMCs, taken after 12 months of ibrutinib treatment. This receptor was obtained from a human donor with chronic lymphocytic leukemia. For the CDR3, the DNA is TGTGCCAGCAGTTTATTTTCAGGTCAGGGGAATGAGCAGTTCTTC. Its translation: CASSLFSGQGNEQFF.